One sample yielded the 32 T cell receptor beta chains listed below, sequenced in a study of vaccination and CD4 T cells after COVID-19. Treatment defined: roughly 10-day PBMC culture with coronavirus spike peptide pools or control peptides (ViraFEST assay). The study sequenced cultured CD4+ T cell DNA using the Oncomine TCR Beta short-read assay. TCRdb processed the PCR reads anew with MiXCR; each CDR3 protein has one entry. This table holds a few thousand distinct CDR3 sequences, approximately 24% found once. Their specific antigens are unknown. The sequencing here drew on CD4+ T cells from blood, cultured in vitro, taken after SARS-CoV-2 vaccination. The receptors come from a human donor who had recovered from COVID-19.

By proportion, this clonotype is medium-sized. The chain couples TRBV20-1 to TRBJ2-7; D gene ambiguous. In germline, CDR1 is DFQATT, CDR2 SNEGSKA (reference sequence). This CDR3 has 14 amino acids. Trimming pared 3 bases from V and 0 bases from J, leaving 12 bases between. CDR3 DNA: TGCAGTGCTAGTGATTGGAGCCTCTCCTACGAGCAGTACTTC. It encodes CSASDWSLSYEQYF.

The CDR3 protein is CASHGGYSNQPQHF. For the CDR3, the DNA is TGTGCCAGCCATGGGGGTTATAGCAATCAGCCCCAGCATTTT. The rearrangement joins TRBV19 to TRBJ1-5; D is perhaps TRBD1 (5 bases). This CDR3 spans 14 amino acids. Germline CDR1 and CDR2: LNHDA and SQIVND (reference sequence). Trimming took off 9 bases at V and 0 bases at J, with 12 bases between the two ends.

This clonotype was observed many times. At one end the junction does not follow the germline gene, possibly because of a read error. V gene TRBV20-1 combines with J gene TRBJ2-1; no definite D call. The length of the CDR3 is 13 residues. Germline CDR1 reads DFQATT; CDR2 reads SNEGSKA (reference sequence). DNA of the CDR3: TGCAGTGCAGTCGTTGGCCTCGCGCCGGCGGTGCTCTTC. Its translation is CSAVVGLAPAVLF.

The CDR3 here is CSATRDTGTGELFF. The CDR3, as DNA: TGCAGTGCCACCCGGGACACGGGAACCGGGGAGCTGTTTTTT. The chain couples TRBV20-1 to TRBJ2-2, with TRBD1 as a possible D gene (6 bases). V was cut by 6 bases and J by 5 bases, with 16 bases left in between. The CDR3 sequence is 14 residues long. Germline V gives CDR1 DFQATT, CDR2 SNEGSKA (reference sequence).

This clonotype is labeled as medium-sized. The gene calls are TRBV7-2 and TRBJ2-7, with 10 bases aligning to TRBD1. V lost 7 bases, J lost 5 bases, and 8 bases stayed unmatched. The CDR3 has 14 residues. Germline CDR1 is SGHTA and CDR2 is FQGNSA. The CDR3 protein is CASTWRDRGNEQYF. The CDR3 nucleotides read TGTGCCAGCACCTGGCGGGACAGGGGAAACGAGCAGTACTTC.

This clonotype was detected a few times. The DNA of the CDR3 is TGTGCCAGTAGTATGGCTGGGGAATTGGAGAGCTCACCCCTCCACTTT. Translation gives CASSMAGELESSPLHF. The rearrangement uses TRBV19 and TRBJ1-6; D gene ambiguous. Germline CDR1 and CDR2: LNHDA and SQIVND (reference sequence). V was cut by 3 bases and J by 10 bases, with 19 bases left in between. This CDR3 is 16 amino acids long.

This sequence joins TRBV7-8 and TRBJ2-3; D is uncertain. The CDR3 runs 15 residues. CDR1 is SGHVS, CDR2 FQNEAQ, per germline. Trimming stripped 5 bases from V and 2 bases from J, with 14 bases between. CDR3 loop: CASSQSGLNTDTQYF. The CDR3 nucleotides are TGTGCCAGCAGCCAATCGGGTCTAAACACAGATACGCAGTATTTT.

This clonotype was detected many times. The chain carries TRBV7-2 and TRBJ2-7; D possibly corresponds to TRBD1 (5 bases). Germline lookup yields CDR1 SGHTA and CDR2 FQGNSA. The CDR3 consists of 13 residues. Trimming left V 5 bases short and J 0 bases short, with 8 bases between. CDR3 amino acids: CASSRQNSYEQYF. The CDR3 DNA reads TGTGCCAGCAGCCGACAGAACTCCTACGAGCAGTACTTC.

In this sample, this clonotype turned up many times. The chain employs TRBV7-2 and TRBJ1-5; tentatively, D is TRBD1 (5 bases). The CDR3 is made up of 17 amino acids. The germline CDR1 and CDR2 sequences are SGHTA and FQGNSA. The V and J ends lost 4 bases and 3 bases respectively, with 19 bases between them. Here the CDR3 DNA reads TGTGCCAGCAGCTCCCTTGGGGACTGGGAAGTCAATCAGCCCCAGCATTTT. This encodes CASSSLGDWEVNQPQHF.

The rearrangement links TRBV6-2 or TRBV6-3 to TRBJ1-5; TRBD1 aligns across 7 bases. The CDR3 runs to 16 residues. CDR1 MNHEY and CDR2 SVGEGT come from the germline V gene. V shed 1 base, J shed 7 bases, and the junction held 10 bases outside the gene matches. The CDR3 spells CASSYYDRATGQPQHF. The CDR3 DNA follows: TGTGCCAGCAGTTACTACGACAGGGCCACGGGACAGCCCCAGCATTTT.

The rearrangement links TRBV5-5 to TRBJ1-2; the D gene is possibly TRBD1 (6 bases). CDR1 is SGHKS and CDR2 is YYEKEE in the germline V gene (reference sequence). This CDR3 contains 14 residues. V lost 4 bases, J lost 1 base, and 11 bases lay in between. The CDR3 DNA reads TGTGCCAGCAGCAAGAACAGGGATAACTATGGCTACACCTTC. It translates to CASSKNRDNYGYTF.

CDR3 DNA: TGTGCCAGCAGCGCCTCGATAGCGGGGACGAGGCAGACCCAGTACTTC. Amino acids: CASSASIAGTRQTQYF. The chain is built from TRBV4-2 and TRBJ2-5, with 8 bases matching TRBD2. The CDR3 extends over 16 amino acids. V shed 5 bases, J shed 6 bases, and the junction held 14 bases outside the gene matches. Germline CDR1 reads LGHNA; CDR2 reads YNFKEQ.

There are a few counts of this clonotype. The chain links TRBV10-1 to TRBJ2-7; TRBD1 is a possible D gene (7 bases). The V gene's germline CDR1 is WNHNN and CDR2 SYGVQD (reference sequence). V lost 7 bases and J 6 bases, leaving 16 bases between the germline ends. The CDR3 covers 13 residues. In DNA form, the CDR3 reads TGCGCCAGCACCCGCGGGCAGGGGGGCGAGCAGTACTTC. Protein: CASTRGQGGEQYF.

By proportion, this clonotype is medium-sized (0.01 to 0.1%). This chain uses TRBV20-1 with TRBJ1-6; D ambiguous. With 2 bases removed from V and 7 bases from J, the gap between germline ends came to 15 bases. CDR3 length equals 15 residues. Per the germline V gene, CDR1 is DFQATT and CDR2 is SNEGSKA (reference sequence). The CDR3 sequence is CSARKLAIGNSPLHF. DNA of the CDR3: TGCAGTGCTAGAAAGCTGGCTATAGGGAATTCACCCCTCCACTTT.

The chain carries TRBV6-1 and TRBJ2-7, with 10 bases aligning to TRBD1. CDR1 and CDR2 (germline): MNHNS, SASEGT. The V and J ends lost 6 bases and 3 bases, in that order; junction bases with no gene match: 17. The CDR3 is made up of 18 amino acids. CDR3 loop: CASRKRRTGGLGDYEQYF. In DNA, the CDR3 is TGTGCCAGCAGGAAAAGAAGGACAGGGGGACTGGGGGACTACGAGCAGTACTTC.

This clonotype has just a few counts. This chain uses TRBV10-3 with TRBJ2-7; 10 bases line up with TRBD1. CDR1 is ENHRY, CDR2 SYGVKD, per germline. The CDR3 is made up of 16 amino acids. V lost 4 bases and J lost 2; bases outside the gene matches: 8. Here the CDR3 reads CAISGGLGTGAYEQYF. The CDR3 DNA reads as TGTGCCATCAGTGGGGGCCTGGGGACAGGGGCCTACGAGCAGTACTTC.

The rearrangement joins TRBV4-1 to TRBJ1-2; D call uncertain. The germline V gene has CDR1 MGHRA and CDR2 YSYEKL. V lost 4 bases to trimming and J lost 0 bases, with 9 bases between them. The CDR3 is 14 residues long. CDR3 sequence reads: CASSLELANYGYTF. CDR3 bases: TGCGCCAGCAGCCTCGAACTAGCTAACTATGGCTACACCTTC.

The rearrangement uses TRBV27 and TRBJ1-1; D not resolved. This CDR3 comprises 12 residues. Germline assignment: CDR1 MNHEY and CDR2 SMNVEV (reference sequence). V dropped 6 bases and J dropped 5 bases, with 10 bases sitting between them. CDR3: CASRGTWTEAFF. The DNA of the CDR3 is TGTGCCAGCAGAGGAACTTGGACTGAAGCTTTCTTT.

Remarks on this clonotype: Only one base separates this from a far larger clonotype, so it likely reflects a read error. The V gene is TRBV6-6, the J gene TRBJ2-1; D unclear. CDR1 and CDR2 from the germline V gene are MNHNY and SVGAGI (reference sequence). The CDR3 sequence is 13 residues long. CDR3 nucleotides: TGTGCCAGCAGTTATAGGGCGAACAATGAGCGGTTCTTC. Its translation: CASSYRANNERFF.

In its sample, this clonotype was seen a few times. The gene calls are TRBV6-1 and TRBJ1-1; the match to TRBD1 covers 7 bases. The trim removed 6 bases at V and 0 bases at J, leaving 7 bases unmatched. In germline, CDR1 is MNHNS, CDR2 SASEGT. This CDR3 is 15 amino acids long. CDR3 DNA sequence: TGTGCCAGCAGGGCCGGGACAGAAATGAACACTGAAGCTTTCTTT. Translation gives CASRAGTEMNTEAFF.

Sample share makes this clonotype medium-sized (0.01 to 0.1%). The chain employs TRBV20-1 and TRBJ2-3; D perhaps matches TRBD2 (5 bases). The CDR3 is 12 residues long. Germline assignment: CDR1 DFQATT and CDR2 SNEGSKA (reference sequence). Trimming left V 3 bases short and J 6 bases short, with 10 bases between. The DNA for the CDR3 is TGCAGTGCTAGGGCCTTAGCGGATACGCAGTATTTT. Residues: CSARALADTQYF.

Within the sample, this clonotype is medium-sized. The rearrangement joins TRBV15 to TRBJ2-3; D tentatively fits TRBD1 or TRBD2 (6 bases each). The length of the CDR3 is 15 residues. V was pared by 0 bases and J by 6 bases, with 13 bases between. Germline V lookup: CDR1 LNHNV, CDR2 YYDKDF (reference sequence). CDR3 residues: CATSREEGGWDTQYF. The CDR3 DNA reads TGTGCCACCAGCAGAGAAGAGGGGGGCTGGGATACGCAGTATTTT.

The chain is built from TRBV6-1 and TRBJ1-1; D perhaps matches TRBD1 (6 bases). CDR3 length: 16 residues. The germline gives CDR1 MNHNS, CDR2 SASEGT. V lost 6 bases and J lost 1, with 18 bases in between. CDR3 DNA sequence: TGTGCCAGCAGACCCGCGACAGGTCCGGGGAACACTGAAGCTTTCTTT. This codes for CASRPATGPGNTEAFF.

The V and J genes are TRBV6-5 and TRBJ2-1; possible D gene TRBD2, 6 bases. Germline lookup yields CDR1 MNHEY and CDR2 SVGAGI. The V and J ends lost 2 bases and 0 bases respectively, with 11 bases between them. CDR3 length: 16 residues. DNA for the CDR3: TGTGCCAGCAGTTACGGGAGGACTACCTCCTACAATGAGCAGTTCTTC. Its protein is CASSYGRTTSYNEQFF.

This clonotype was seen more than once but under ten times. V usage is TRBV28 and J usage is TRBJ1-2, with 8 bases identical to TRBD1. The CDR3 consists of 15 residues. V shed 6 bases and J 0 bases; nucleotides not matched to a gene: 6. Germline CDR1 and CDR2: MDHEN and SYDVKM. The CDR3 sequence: CASRPGQGANYGYTF. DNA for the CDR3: TGTGCCAGCAGACCCGGACAGGGAGCTAACTATGGCTACACCTTC.

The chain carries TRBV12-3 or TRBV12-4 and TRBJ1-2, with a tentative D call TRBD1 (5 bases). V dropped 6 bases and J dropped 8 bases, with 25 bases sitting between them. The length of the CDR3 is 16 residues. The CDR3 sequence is CASSPTGRAGMRGYTF. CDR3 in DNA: TGTGCCAGCAGCCCGACGGGCAGGGCCGGTATGAGGGGCTACACCTTC.

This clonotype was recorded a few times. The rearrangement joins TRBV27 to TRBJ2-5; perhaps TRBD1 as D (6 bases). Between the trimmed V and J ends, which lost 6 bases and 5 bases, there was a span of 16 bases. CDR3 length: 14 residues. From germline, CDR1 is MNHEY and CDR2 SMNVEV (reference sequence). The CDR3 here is CASSRSTGFETQYF. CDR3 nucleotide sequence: TGTGCCAGCAGCCGAAGTACAGGGTTTGAGACCCAGTACTTC.

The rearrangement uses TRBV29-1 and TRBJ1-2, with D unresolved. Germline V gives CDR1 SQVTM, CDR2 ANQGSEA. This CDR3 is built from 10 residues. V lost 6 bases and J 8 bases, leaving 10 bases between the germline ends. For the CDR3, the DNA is TGCAGCGTGTTTGTCCTAGGCTACACCTTC. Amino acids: CSVFVLGYTF. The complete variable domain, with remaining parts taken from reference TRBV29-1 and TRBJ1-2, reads SAVISQKPSRDICQRGTSLTIQCQVDSQVTMMFWYRQQPGQSLTLIATANQGSEATYESGFVIDKFPISRPNLTFSTLTVSNMSPEDSSIYLCSVFVLGYTFGSGTRLTVV.

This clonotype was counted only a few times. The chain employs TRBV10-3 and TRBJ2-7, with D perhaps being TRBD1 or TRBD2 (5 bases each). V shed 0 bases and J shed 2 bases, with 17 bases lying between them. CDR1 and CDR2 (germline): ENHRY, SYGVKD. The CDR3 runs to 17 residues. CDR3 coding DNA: TGTGCCATCAGTGAGTCGCATGTGGGACGTAAAACCTACGAGCAGTACTTC. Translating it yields CAISESHVGRKTYEQYF.

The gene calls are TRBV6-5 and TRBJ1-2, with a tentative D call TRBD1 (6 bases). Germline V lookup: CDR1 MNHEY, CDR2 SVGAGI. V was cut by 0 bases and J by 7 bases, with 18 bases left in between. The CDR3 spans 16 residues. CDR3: CASSYSLSGEGSGYTF. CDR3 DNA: TGTGCCAGCAGTTACTCGTTGTCAGGGGAGGGGAGTGGCTACACCTTC.

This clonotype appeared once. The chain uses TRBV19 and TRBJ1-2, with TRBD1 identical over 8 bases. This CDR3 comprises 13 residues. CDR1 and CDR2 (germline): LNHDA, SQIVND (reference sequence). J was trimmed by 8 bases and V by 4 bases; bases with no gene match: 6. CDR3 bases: TGTGCCAGTAGTAATCAGGGGGCACTCGGCTACACCTTC. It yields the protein CASSNQGALGYTF.

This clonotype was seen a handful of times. CDR3 residues: CASSISGGIGEQYF. CDR3 sequence (DNA): TGTGCCAGTAGTATTTCGGGGGGAATTGGGGAGCAGTACTTC. The V and J genes are TRBV19 and TRBJ2-7; TRBD2 matches 7 bases. There are 14 residues in the CDR3. CDR1 is LNHDA, CDR2 SQIVND, per germline (reference sequence). V lost 3 bases, J lost 7 bases, and 9 bases stayed unmatched. Supplemented by reference TRBV19 and TRBJ2-7, the full variable domain reads DGGITQSPKYLFRKEGQNVTLSCEQNLNHDAMYWYRQDPGQGLRLIYYSQIVNDFQKGDIAEGYSVSREKKESFPLTVTSAQKNPTAFYLCASSISGGIGEQYFGPGTRLTVT.